The next 12 T cell receptor beta chains were all read from a single sample in a study of spatial heterogeneity in lung cancer (dated by TCRdb to the late 2010s). Study-wide findings and limitations: The tumor nonsynonymous mutation count correlated with the number of expanded alpha and beta TCRs within the tumor.

Receptor amplification or capture employed 5' RACE. TCRdb lists the instrument as NextSeq 500. TCRdb's own reprocessing of the public reads used fastp at Q25 and MiXCR and kept productive beta chains. Under each unique CDR3 protein, matching rows form one entry showing the most common genes and DNA. Across this sample there are some 97,000 distinct CDR3 sequences, with 4% to 4.5% seen only once. 20% to 25% of the sample rests with the top ten. These TCRs' antigens remain unknown. The sample's time point, from its label and the paper: sample taken at primary tumor resection. Material: lung tumor tissue, obtained at surgery. Source of these receptors: a male donor with early-stage non-small cell lung cancer.

The CDR3 loop is CSARDRPGLDSPLHF. The CDR3 region has the DNA TGCAGTGCTAGAGATCGACCGGGCCTGGATTCACCCCTCCACTTT. This chain links TRBV20-1 with TRBJ1-6; the D is unclear. The V end was cut by 0 bases, the J end by 8 bases, with 14 bases between. Germline CDR1 is DFQATT and CDR2 is SNEGSKA (reference sequence). This CDR3 has 15 amino acids.

This clonotype was recorded many times. The chain couples TRBV29-1 to TRBJ2-1, with D hard to call. Germline lookup yields CDR1 SQVTM and CDR2 ANQGSEA. The CDR3 spans 11 residues. Deletions cut 1 base from V and 6 bases from J, with 4 bases between. The CDR3: CSVEGSNEQFF. CDR3 nucleotides: TGCAGCGTTGAAGGGTCCAATGAGCAGTTCTTC.

In this sample, this clonotype is medium-sized. The CDR3 sequence is CASSPGQYGYTF. Written as DNA, the CDR3 is TGTGCCAGCAGCCCAGGACAGTATGGCTACACCTTC. V usage is TRBV7-4 and J usage is TRBJ1-2; D possibly corresponds to TRBD1 (6 bases). CDR3 length: 12 residues. From germline, CDR1 is SGHVT and CDR2 SQSDAQ. Trimming pared 5 bases from V and 5 bases from J, leaving 9 bases between.

This clonotype has a count of ten or more. The genes are TRBV4-2 and TRBJ2-7; 11 nucleotides line up with TRBD2. The CDR3 runs to 15 residues. Germline CDR1 reads LGHNA; CDR2 reads YNFKEQ. V lost 3 bases, J lost 7 bases, and 8 bases stayed unmatched. CDR3 nucleotide sequence: TGTGCCAGCAGCCAGGTTACTAGCGGGAGTGGGGAGCAGTACTTC. It yields the protein CASSQVTSGSGEQYF.

This clonotype came up many times. V is TRBV5-6 and J is TRBJ2-3; D is perhaps TRBD1 (5 bases). This CDR3 contains 15 residues. The germline V and J ends were trimmed by 4 bases and 3 bases, with 15 bases remaining between them. The germline V gene encodes CDR1 SGHDT and CDR2 YYEEEE. CDR3 in amino acids: CASSLLTAPTDTQYF. In DNA, the CDR3 is TGTGCCAGCAGCCTTCTGACAGCTCCGACAGATACGCAGTATTTT.

This clonotype was detected a few times. DNA for the CDR3: TGTGCCAGCAGCTACCGGGACAGGGGCTACGAGCAGTACTTC. Translated: CASSYRDRGYEQYF. The chain is built from TRBV5-5 and TRBJ2-7; TRBD1 agrees at 10 bases. CDR1 is SGHKS and CDR2 is YYEKEE in the germline V gene (reference sequence). V shed 3 bases, J shed 3 bases, and the junction held 3 bases outside the gene matches. The CDR3 sequence is 14 residues long. Drawing the rest from reference TRBV5-5 and TRBJ2-7, the complete variable domain is DAGVTQSPTHLIKTRGQQVTLRCSPISGHKSVSWYQQVLGQGPQFIFQYYEKEERGRGNFPDRFSARQFPNYSSELNVNALLLGDSALYLCASSYRDRGYEQYFGPGTRLTVT.

This clonotype was picked up a small number of times. The chain couples TRBV4-1 to TRBJ2-5; D may be TRBD1 or TRBD2 (5 bases each). Germline V gene lookup returns CDR1 MGHRA and CDR2 YSYEKL. V was clipped by 3 bases and J by 6 bases, with 20 bases between them. The length of the CDR3 is 16 residues. The CDR3 nucleotides are TGCGCCAGCAGCCAGGGACCCGGACTGCTAGCCCAGACCCAGTACTTC. Translating gives CASSQGPGLLAQTQYF.

This clonotype came up a few times. The chain employs TRBV11-2 and TRBJ1-1; D unclear. Germline values: CDR1 SGHAT, CDR2 FQNNGV. The CDR3 spans 13 residues. V lost 0 bases and J lost 6, with 8 bases in between. The CDR3 DNA reads TGTGCCAGCAGCTTAGATCGGGAGGCTGAAGCTTTCTTT. Amino acids: CASSLDREAEAFF.

The chain employs TRBV29-1 and TRBJ2-2; possibly TRBD2 for D (6 bases). Germline-derived CDR1 and CDR2 are SQVTM and ANQGSEA. The CDR3 has 13 amino acids. The V end was cut by 6 bases, the J end by 2 bases, with 10 bases between. CDR3 DNA sequence: TGCAGCGTGGGACTTACAAACACCGGGGAGCTGTTTTTT. It translates to CSVGLTNTGELFF.

This clonotype showed up many times. The V gene is TRBV10-1, the J gene TRBJ2-7, with D perhaps TRBD2 (6 bases). Germline V gene data show CDR1 as WNHNN and CDR2 as SYGVQD (reference sequence). This CDR3 contains 13 residues. V shed 5 bases and J shed 6 bases, with 14 bases lying between them. The CDR3 reads CASSFGTPFEQYF. DNA of the CDR3: TGCGCCAGCAGTTTCGGGACTCCCTTCGAGCAGTACTTC.

This clonotype was counted ten times or more. The chain couples TRBV27 to TRBJ1-1, with TRBD1 matching over 8 bases. Germline V CDR1 and CDR2: MNHEY, SMNVEV (reference sequence). The CDR3 spans 14 residues. V trimming: 3 bases; J trimming: 5 bases; junction bases outside the gene matches: 5. DNA for the CDR3: TGTGCCAGCAGTTTTACAGGGGGGGGGACTGAAGCTTTCTTT. This translates into CASSFTGGGTEAFF.

This clonotype turned up a few times. This rearrangement joins TRBV6-2 or TRBV6-3 to TRBJ2-2; 12 bases agree with TRBD2. This CDR3 contains 17 residues. Trimming cost V 2 bases and J 4 bases; bases outside gene matches: 5. The V gene's germline CDR1 is MNHEY and CDR2 SVGEGT. CDR3 residues: CASSYLAGGPGTGELFF. CDR3 DNA: TGTGCCAGCAGTTACCTAGCGGGAGGGCCTGGCACCGGGGAGCTGTTTTTT.